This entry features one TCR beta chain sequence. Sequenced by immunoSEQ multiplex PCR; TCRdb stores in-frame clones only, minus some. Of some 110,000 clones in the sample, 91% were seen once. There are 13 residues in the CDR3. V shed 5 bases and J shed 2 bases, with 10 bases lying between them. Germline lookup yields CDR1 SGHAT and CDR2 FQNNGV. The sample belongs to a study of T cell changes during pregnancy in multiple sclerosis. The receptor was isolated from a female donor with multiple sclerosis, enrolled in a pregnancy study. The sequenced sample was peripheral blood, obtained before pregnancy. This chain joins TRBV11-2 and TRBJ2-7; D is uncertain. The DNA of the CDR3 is TGTGCCAGCAGCCACGAGGTCGCCTACGAGCAGTACTTC. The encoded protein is CASSHEVAYEQYF.